A single sample gave rise to the 27 T cell receptor beta chains below, sequenced in a study of T cell repertoires in cytomegalovirus infection. TCRdb independently ran MiXCR on the reads; one entry per CDR3 protein. This sample has about 740,000 distinct CDR3 sequences; under 40% occur once, and the top ten carry around 2.8%. Sequencing input: PBMCs. These receptors originate from a human donor in good health (CMV status not recorded). Some clones in this sample may be carry-over from other donors' samples.

The rearrangement uses TRBV19 and TRBJ2-3, with 10 positions matching TRBD1. Germline CDR1 LNHDA, CDR2 SQIVND (reference sequence). The V segment lost 3 bases and the J segment 1 base; nucleotides outside the gene matches: 4. The CDR3 is 16 residues long. This chain's CDR3 is CASSIPGTGGTDTQYF. In nucleotides, the CDR3 is TGTGCCAGTAGTATCCCCGGGACAGGGGGCACAGATACGCAGTATTTT.

V gene TRBV29-1 combines with J gene TRBJ2-1; TRBD1 agrees at 9 bases. The germline CDR1 and CDR2 sequences are SQVTM and ANQGSEA. CDR3 length: 14 amino acids. V gave up 7 bases and J gave up 9 bases; unmatched junction bases: 13. The CDR3, as DNA: TGCAGCGCCGCAACCGGGACAGGGATTGGTGAGCAGTTCTTC. Protein product: CSAATGTGIGEQFF.

There are a few counts of this clonotype. The chain joins TRBV29-1 to TRBJ2-1; D not resolved. Trimming took 5 bases from V and 6 from J, leaving 8 bases between them. Germline CDR1 reads SQVTM; CDR2 reads ANQGSEA. CDR3 length: 11 residues. The CDR3 DNA is TGCAGCGTTAACAGAGGCAATGAGCAGTTCTTC. Amino acids: CSVNRGNEQFF.

In regard to this clonotype: One junction end disagrees with the germline gene, perhaps due to a read error. The chain joins TRBV5-6 to TRBJ2-2; maybe TRBD1 (5 bases). CDR1 is SGHDT and CDR2 is YYEEEE in the germline V gene. This CDR3 spans 16 amino acids. CDR3 nucleotide sequence: TGTGCCAGCAGCCGGAGACAGAGAACGAACACCGTGGAGCTGTTTTTT. Translation: CASSRRQRTNTVELFF.

The table lists this clonotype with a few counts. The gene calls are TRBV28 and TRBJ2-2; unclear D gene. Trimming left V 4 bases short and J 4 bases short, with 16 bases between. In germline, CDR1 is MDHEN, CDR2 SYDVKM. This CDR3 contains 16 residues. In nucleotides, the CDR3 is TGTGCCAGCAGTTCCCATAAAGGCGTTGTCACCGGGGAGCTGTTTTTT. Residues: CASSSHKGVVTGELFF.

This chain connects TRBV5-1 to TRBJ1-1, with D possibly TRBD1 on 5 matching bases. Germline loops: CDR1 SGHRS, CDR2 YFSETQ. This CDR3 spans 12 amino acids. The V and J ends lost 5 bases and 11 bases respectively, with 16 bases between them. The CDR3 sequence: CASRLTGDWAFF. The CDR3 DNA follows: TGCGCCAGCAGACTTACAGGAGACTGGGCTTTCTTT. The full variable domain, completed using reference TRBV5-1 and TRBJ1-1, is KAGVTQTPRYLIKTRGQQVTLSCSPISGHRSVSWYQQTPGQGLQFLFEYFSETQRNKGNFPGRFSGRQFSNSRSEMNVSTLELGDSALYLCASRLTGDWAFFGQGTRLTVV.

The chain combines TRBV10-3 with TRBJ1-1; D not resolved. CDR3 length equals 12 residues. Trimming took off 0 bases at V and 1 base at J, with 0 bases between the two ends. The germline V gene has CDR1 ENHRY and CDR2 SYGVKD. CDR3 sequence reads: CAISESNTEAFF. In DNA, the CDR3 is TGTGCCATCAGTGAGTCGAACACTGAAGCTTTCTTT.

The chain has TRBV6-2 or TRBV6-3 and TRBJ2-1; D is unresolved. Trimming took 10 bases from V and 9 from J, leaving 13 bases between them. The CDR3 totals 11 residues. Germline values: CDR1 MNHEY, CDR2 SVGEGT. The chain's CDR3 is CATTHQREQFF. DNA of the CDR3: TGTGCCACGACTCACCAGCGTGAGCAGTTCTTC.

V gene TRBV4-2 combines with J gene TRBJ2-3; D remains unclear. In germline, CDR1 is LGHNA, CDR2 YNFKEQ. This CDR3 spans 16 amino acids. V lost 4 bases, J lost 2 bases, and 16 bases lay in between. This CDR3 reads CASSLAGGEVTDTQYF. The DNA of the CDR3 is TGTGCCAGCAGCCTCGCCGGTGGTGAAGTCACAGATACGCAGTATTTT.

The chain recombines TRBV28 with TRBJ2-7, with D unresolved. V was clipped by 5 bases and J by 0 bases, with 5 bases between them. There are 12 residues in the CDR3. Germline V gives CDR1 MDHEN, CDR2 SYDVKM. Written as DNA, the CDR3 is TGTGCCAGCAGTGTGTTCTCCTACGAGCAGTACTTC. Its protein is CASSVFSYEQYF.

The V call is TRBV2, the J call TRBJ2-5; D gene ambiguous. Germline-derived CDR1 and CDR2 are SNHLY and FYNNEI. This CDR3 spans 14 amino acids. Trimming cost V 6 bases and J 0 bases, with 11 bases left between them. The CDR3 sequence: CASRVGQYQETQYF. The CDR3 DNA follows: TGTGCCAGCAGGGTCGGGCAGTACCAAGAGACCCAGTACTTC.

The chain joins TRBV20-1 to TRBJ2-7, with TRBD2 as a possible D gene (7 bases). The CDR3 extends over 13 amino acids. V lost 5 bases and J lost 3, with 14 bases in between. Germline CDR1 and CDR2: DFQATT and SNEGSKA (reference sequence). The CDR3 protein is CSAGGGGLYEQYF. CDR3 nucleotide sequence: TGCAGTGCTGGGGGGGGGGGGCTCTACGAGCAGTACTTC.

This chain joins TRBV5-1 and TRBJ1-4; maybe TRBD1 (6 bases). There are 16 residues in the CDR3. Germline V gene lookup returns CDR1 SGHRS and CDR2 YFSETQ. V was cut by 2 bases and J by 1 base, with 12 bases left in between. This chain's CDR3 is CASSFPTGETNEKLFF. CDR3 bases: TGCGCCAGCAGCTTCCCGACAGGAGAAACTAATGAAAAACTGTTTTTT. Full variable domain (remainder filled in from reference TRBV5-1 and TRBJ1-4): KAGVTQTPRYLIKTRGQQVTLSCSPISGHRSVSWYQQTPGQGLQFLFEYFSETQRNKGNFPGRFSGRQFSNSRSEMNVSTLELGDSALYLCASSFPTGETNEKLFFGSGTQLSVL.

This chain links TRBV6-8 with TRBJ2-7; 11 bases map to TRBD2. From germline, CDR1 is MNHGY and CDR2 SAAAGT. The length of the CDR3 is 14 residues. With 9 bases clipped from V and 0 bases from J, the junction kept 4 bases outside the gene matches. The CDR3 reads CASAGTSGSYEQYF. In DNA form, the CDR3 reads TGTGCCAGTGCCGGGACTAGCGGCTCCTACGAGCAGTACTTC.

This chain connects TRBV18 to TRBJ1-1; 7 bases match TRBD1. After removal of 0 bases from V and 8 bases from J, the junction contained 3 bases not matched to a gene. Germline lookup yields CDR1 KGHSH and CDR2 LQKENI. There are 13 residues in the CDR3. The CDR3 sequence is CASSPPGQLEAFF. CDR3 nucleotide sequence: TGTGCCAGCTCACCACCGGGACAGCTCGAAGCTTTCTTT. The whole variable domain, remainder taken from reference TRBV18 and TRBJ1-1, is NAGVMQNPRHLVRRRGQEARLRCSPMKGHSHVYWYRQLPEEGLKFMVYLQKENIIDESGMPKERFSAEFPKEGPSILRIQQVVRGDSAAYFCASSPPGQLEAFFGQGTRLTVV.

Many counts were recorded for this clonotype. This chain uses TRBV7-6 with TRBJ2-7, with TRBD2 matching 9 bases. Germline-derived CDR1 and CDR2 are SGHVS and FNYEAQ. With V trimmed by 5 bases and J by 6 bases, 8 bases remained unmatched. There are 14 residues in the CDR3. CDR3 residues: CASSPVGGGVEQYF. In DNA, the CDR3 is TGTGCCAGCAGCCCCGTGGGCGGGGGGGTCGAGCAGTACTTC.

Notes on this clonotype: With a much larger clone just one base away, this may be a read error. The rearrangement uses TRBV5-6 and TRBJ1-2; a weak D match, TRBD1 (5 bases). This CDR3 is 13 amino acids long. Looked up from germline, CDR1 is SGHDT and CDR2 is YYEEEE. CDR3 protein: CASSRPGPYVYTF. The CDR3 DNA is TGTGCCAGCAGCCGACCGGGACCCTATGTCTACACCTTC. Complete variable domain (other parts from reference TRBV5-6 and TRBJ1-2): DAGVTQSPTHLIKTRGQQVTLRCSPKSGHDTVSWYQQALGQGPQFIFQYYEEEERQRGNFPDRFSGHQFPNYSSELNVNALLLGDSALYLCASSRPGPYVYTFGSGTRLTVV.

The V gene is TRBV11-3, the J gene TRBJ2-2; D possibly corresponds to TRBD1 (6 bases). The CDR3 length is 14 residues. CDR1 and CDR2 from the germline V gene are SGHNT and YENEEA. V gave up 5 bases and J gave up 3 bases, with 10 bases separating them. The CDR3 DNA follows: TGTGCCAGCAGCCAAGGACAGCACACCGGGGAGCTGTTTTTT. As protein: CASSQGQHTGELFF.

The V and J genes are TRBV6-1 and TRBJ1-6; D is possibly TRBD1 (6 bases). The CDR3 extends over 14 amino acids. The V end was cut by 5 bases, the J end by 7 bases, with 12 bases between. Germline CDR1 and CDR2: MNHNS and SASEGT. CDR3 sequence: CASSFRGWNSPLHF. CDR3 nucleotides: TGTGCCAGCAGTTTCAGGGGCTGGAATTCACCCCTCCACTTT.

A note on this clonotype: A read error is likely, as this CDR3 ends without the conserved phenylalanine or tryptophan. The chain carries TRBV7-2 and TRBJ2-5; 9 nucleotides match TRBD1. CDR3 length: 17 amino acids. Per the germline V gene, CDR1 is SGHTA and CDR2 is FQGNSA. The CDR3 loop reads CASSLGAGTGLQDTQYL. For the CDR3, the DNA is TGTGCCAGCAGCTTAGGCGCGGGGACAGGGCTACAAGATACCCAGTACTTA.

This clonotype came up once. At one end, the junction sequence differs from germline, possibly due to a read error. V and J are TRBV12-3 or TRBV12-4 and TRBJ1-3; D is unclear. The CDR3 is made up of 14 amino acids. For the CDR3, the DNA is TGTGCCAGCAGTTTAGTCCGGGGAGGAAACTCCATATATTTT. Its translation is CASSLVRGGNSIYF.

The sample holds many counts of this clonotype. The gene calls are TRBV7-2 and TRBJ2-7; possibly TRBD1 or TRBD2 for D (5 bases each). The V end was cut by 1 base, the J end by 5 bases, with 12 bases between. The CDR3 consists of 14 residues. Germline-derived CDR1 and CDR2 are SGHTA and FQGNSA. The CDR3 loop is CASSLGGTINEQYF. CDR3 DNA: TGTGCCAGCAGCTTAGGGGGGACCATCAACGAGCAGTACTTC.

This clonotype was picked up a small number of times. J is TRBJ2-2 and V is TRBV6-1; D not resolved. The CDR3 is 13 residues long. The germline V gene has CDR1 MNHNS and CDR2 SASEGT. The V end lost 4 bases, the J end lost 1 base, and 4 bases lay between the germline ends. The chain's CDR3 is CASSAVNTGELFF. The DNA for the CDR3 is TGTGCCAGCAGTGCGGTGAACACCGGGGAGCTGTTTTTT.

This clonotype was found many times. The chain links TRBV7-2 to TRBJ2-7; TRBD1 is a possible D gene (5 bases). The ends were cut back, 1 base at V and 4 bases at J, with 17 bases in the middle. CDR1 and CDR2 from the germline V gene are SGHTA and FQGNSA. The CDR3 length is 16 residues. The CDR3 DNA reads as TGTGCCAGCAGCTTAGATCAGCCTGGCAGGGAATACGAGCAGTACTTC. As protein: CASSLDQPGREYEQYF.

This clonotype was seen more than once but under ten times. The chain combines TRBV28 with TRBJ1-5; the match to TRBD1 covers 8 bases. V was pared by 6 bases and J by 4 bases, with 11 bases of the junction left unmatched. This CDR3 contains 16 residues. Germline V lookup: CDR1 MDHEN, CDR2 SYDVKM. CDR3 bases: TGTGCCAGCAGCCCTGGACAGGGAAGAGGGAATCAGCCCCAGCATTTT. As protein: CASSPGQGRGNQPQHF. The full variable domain, in which reference TRBV28 and TRBJ1-5 provide the parts outside the CDR3, is DVKVTQSSRYLVKRTGEKVFLECVQDMDHENMFWYRQDPGLGLRLIYFSYDVKMKEKGDIPEGYSVSREKKERFSLILESASTNQTSMYLCASSPGQGRGNQPQHFGDGTRLSIL.

This chain joins TRBV28 and TRBJ1-2, with D possibly being TRBD1 (5 bases). Trimming took off 8 bases at V and 4 bases at J, with 23 bases between the two ends. CDR3 length: 16 amino acids. Germline loops: CDR1 MDHEN, CDR2 SYDVKM. CDR3 loop: CASSIAPTGLSYGYTF. In nucleotides, the CDR3 is TGTGCCAGCTCCATCGCCCCCACAGGCCTGTCCTATGGCTACACCTTC.

This chain connects TRBV11-2 to TRBJ1-5; D is ambiguous. The CDR3 spans 15 residues. V lost 2 bases, J lost 1 base, and 9 bases lay in between. Germline V CDR1 and CDR2: SGHAT, FQNNGV. The CDR3 protein is CASSLTPASNQPQHF. DNA of the CDR3: TGTGCCAGCAGCTTAACCCCCGCCAGCAATCAGCCCCAGCATTTT.